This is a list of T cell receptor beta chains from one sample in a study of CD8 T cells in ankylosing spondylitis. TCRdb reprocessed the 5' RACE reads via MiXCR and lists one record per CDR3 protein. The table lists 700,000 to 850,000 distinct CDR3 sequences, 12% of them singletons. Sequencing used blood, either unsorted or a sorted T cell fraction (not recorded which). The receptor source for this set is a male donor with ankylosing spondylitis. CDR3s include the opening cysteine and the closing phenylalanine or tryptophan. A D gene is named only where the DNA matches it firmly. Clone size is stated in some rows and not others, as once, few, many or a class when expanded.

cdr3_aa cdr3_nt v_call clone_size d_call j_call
CSARIHRGEASGANVLTF TGCAGTGCTAGGATACACAGGGGTGAAGCCTCTGGGGCCAACGTCCTGACTTTC TRBV20-1 few TRBD1 TRBJ2-6
CAISESSWTAAKETQYF TGTGCCATCAGTGAGTCGAGTTGGACAGCAGCCAAAGAGACCCAGTACTTC TRBV10-3 many - TRBJ2-5
CASSQDFIFGSPLHF TGTGCCAGCAGCCAAGATTTCATTTTTGGTTCACCCCTCCACTTT TRBV4-2 - - TRBJ1-6
CASSFSPGQGASEQYF TGTGCCAGCAGCTTTAGCCCTGGACAGGGGGCGAGCGAGCAGTACTTC TRBV7-2 few TRBD1 TRBJ2-7
CASSRSRDSTNYGYTF TGTGCCAGCAGCCGTAGCCGGGACAGCACAAACTATGGCTACACCTTC TRBV6-1 few TRBD1 TRBJ1-2
CASSSGDSYNEQFF TGCGCCAGTTCATCCGGGGACTCCTACAATGAGCAGTTCTTC TRBV5-1 few - TRBJ2-1
CASSLTGLEPQHF TGTGCCAGCTCACTCACAGGGTTAGAGCCCCAGCATTTT TRBV18 few - TRBJ1-5
CSAKTGGGGTEAFF TGCAGTGCTAAGACGGGGGGCGGGGGCACTGAAGCTTTCTTT TRBV20-1 many - TRBJ1-1
CASSLWGEKLFF TGTGCCAGCAGCTTATGGGGCGAAAAACTGTTTTTT TRBV5-6 few - TRBJ1-4
CASSYGTDSGNTIYF TGCGCCAGCAGCTATGGGACGGACTCTGGAAACACCATATATTTT TRBV5-1 many - TRBJ1-3
CASRTLGGSETQYF TGTGCCAGCAGGACTCTCGGAGGTTCGGAGACCCAGTACTTC TRBV27 few - TRBJ2-5
CATSDPGEGHEQYF TGTGCCACCAGTGATCCGGGGGAGGGGCACGAGCAGTACTTC TRBV24-1 few TRBD2 TRBJ2-7
CAISESGGEEKLFF TGTGCCATCAGTGAGTCAGGGGGTGAGGAAAAACTGTTTTTT TRBV10-3 - - TRBJ1-4
CASSQVSVMLF TGTGCCAGCAGCCAAGTCAGCGTCATGCTCTTT TRBV3-1 - - TRBJ1-1
CASSGEGTNYGYTF TGTGCCAGCAGTGGTGAAGGGACAAACTATGGCTACACCTTC TRBV6-1 few - TRBJ1-2
CASSERGQGFTEAFF TGTGCCAGCAGTGAAAGGGGACAGGGGTTCACTGAAGCTTTCTTT TRBV25-1 many TRBD1 TRBJ1-1
CASSLERRSYGYTF TGTGCCAGCAGCTTAGAACGCAGAAGCTATGGCTACACCTTC TRBV7-2 - - TRBJ1-2
CASNLRATSTDTQYF TGTGCCAGCAACCTTAGGGCTACTAGCACAGATACGCAGTATTTT TRBV9 - - TRBJ2-3
CSPNGGEKDTQYF TGCAGCCCCAACGGGGGGGAAAAAGATACGCAGTATTTT TRBV29-1 many TRBD2 TRBJ2-3
CASSLGPTLSYEQYF TGTGCCAGCAGCTTAGGACCGACGCTCTCCTACGAGCAGTACTTC TRBV7-2 few - TRBJ2-7
CASSPSLGQPGELFF TGCGCCAGCAGCCCGAGCCTCGGACAGCCCGGGGAGCTGTTTTTT TRBV5-1 - - TRBJ2-2
CASSRVERTGDKKLFF TGTGCCAGCAGCCGTGTTGAAAGGACAGGGGACAAAAAACTGTTTTTT TRBV4-2 few TRBD1 TRBJ1-4
CASTRDTVTDTQYF TGCGCCAGCACCCGGGACACGGTCACGGATACGCAGTATTTT TRBV4-1 - - TRBJ2-3
CSVGTAGTF TGCAGCGTCGGGACAGCAGGCACCTTC TRBV29-1 few TRBD1 TRBJ1-2
CASSPKGTESYTYEQYF TGTGCCAGCAGCCCGAAGGGAACAGAGTCATACACCTACGAGCAGTACTTC TRBV4-2 few - TRBJ2-7
CASSPRLVGSGTDTQYF TGTGCCAGCAGCCCTCGGTTAGTAGGATCTGGCACAGATACGCAGTATTTT TRBV11-2 once - TRBJ2-3
CASSFHSGQGYLSSYNEQFF TGTGCCAGCAGCTTTCACTCGGGACAGGGGTACCTAAGCTCCTACAATGAGCAGTTCTTC TRBV5-4 - TRBD1 TRBJ2-1
CASSHPSTYEQYF TGTGCCAGCAGCCACCCCAGCACCTACGAGCAGTACTTC TRBV3-1 few - TRBJ2-7
CASTRQAVGTIYF TGTGCCAGCACCCGACAGGCTGTAGGCACCATATATTTT TRBV7-2 - - TRBJ1-3
CASSPDPYGYQPQHF TGTGCCAGCAGCCCTGACCCTTACGGCTATCAGCCCCAGCATTTT TRBV7-3 - - TRBJ1-5
CASRRGLAVETQYF TGTGCCAGCAGGCGGGGGCTAGCGGTAGAGACCCAGTACTTC TRBV7-2 - - TRBJ2-5
CASSELGTSLYNEQFF TGTGCCAGCAGTGAGCTGGGGACTAGCTTATACAATGAGCAGTTCTTC TRBV2 - TRBD2 TRBJ2-1
CSATPWDRGQPQHF TGCAGTGCTACCCCCTGGGACAGGGGACAGCCCCAGCATTTT TRBV20-1 few TRBD1 TRBJ1-5
CASSQDHTVNYGYTF TGCGCCAGCAGCCAAGATCACACCGTCAACTATGGCTACACCTTC TRBV4-3 - - TRBJ1-2
CASTAGDEDEQFF TGTGCCAGCACAGCGGGGGACGAGGATGAGCAGTTCTTC TRBV6-7 - TRBD2 TRBJ2-1
CASNVGPPGVQETQYF TGTGCCAGCAACGTTGGGCCTCCAGGGGTACAAGAGACCCAGTACTTC TRBV5-6 - - TRBJ2-5
CASSLGLMGTEAFF TGTGCCAGCAGCTTAGGCCTCATGGGGACTGAAGCTTTCTTT TRBV7-2 - - TRBJ1-1
CASSLDVPGANVLTF TGTGCCAGCAGCCTCGATGTCCCTGGGGCCAACGTCCTGACTTTC TRBV7-9 few - TRBJ2-6
CASSLARGQAYEQYF TGCGCCAGCAGCTTGGCCAGGGGACAAGCCTACGAGCAGTACTTC TRBV5-1 few - TRBJ2-7
CASSPTTGGNHEQYF TGTGCCAGCAGTCCAACAACAGGGGGTAACCACGAGCAGTACTTC TRBV12-3/TRBV12-4 - TRBD1 TRBJ2-7
CASSLLSGRAYNEQFF TGTGCCAGCAGCTTACTTTCGGGGAGGGCGTACAATGAGCAGTTCTTC TRBV7-6 few TRBD2 TRBJ2-1
CASSFRLETGELFF TGTGCCAGCAGTTTTAGGCTCGAGACCGGGGAGCTGTTTTTT TRBV6-5 few - TRBJ2-2
CASSSGGPYEQYF TGTGCCAGCAGTTCAGGGGGTCCCTACGAGCAGTACTTC TRBV12-3/TRBV12-4 many TRBD1 TRBJ2-7
CSAGRSDTQYF TGCAGTGCGGGGCGTTCAGATACGCAGTATTTT TRBV20-1 - - TRBJ2-3
CASSLSPGSGTEAFF TGTGCCAGCAGTTTATCACCAGGGTCGGGCACTGAAGCTTTCTTT TRBV27 few - TRBJ1-1
CASSLALVPGGWQYF TGTGCCAGCAGTTTAGCATTGGTACCAGGAGGTTGGCAGTACTTC TRBV12-3/TRBV12-4 - - TRBJ2-7
CSAARPEDTQYF TGCAGTGCCGCACGGCCCGAAGATACGCAGTATTTT TRBV20-1 few - TRBJ2-3